This TCR beta chain was sequenced in a study of cytomegalovirus exposure and HLA in healthy donors. PCR was performed using 60 Vbeta and 13 Jbeta primers. Sequenced by immunoSEQ multiplex PCR; TCRdb stores in-frame clones only, minus some. Among around 100,000 clones listed, 75% to 80% were seen once. V shed 3 bases, J shed 1 base, and the junction held 5 bases outside the gene matches. CDR1 is SQVTM and CDR2 is ANQGSEA in the germline V gene. The CDR3 length is 15 residues. The sample consisted of PBMCs. V and J are TRBV29-1 and TRBJ2-5; 10 positions agree with TRBD1. The clonotype was recovered from a male donor in good health and CMV-seropositive. CDR3 sequence reads: CSVEGTGATQETQYF. In DNA, the CDR3 is TGCAGCGTTGAGGGGACAGGGGCTACCCAAGAGACCCAGTACTTC.